The T cell receptor (beta chain) described here comes from a study of blood T cells in healthy people across ages. This clonotype was detected many times. Its specificity is not known. CDR1 is SNHLY and CDR2 is FYNNEI in the germline V gene. J was trimmed by 4 bases and V by 5 bases; bases with no gene match: 4. CDR3 length equals 14 residues. General study findings and limits: TCR beta diversity correlated strongly with naive T cell percentage. Both higher diversity and more naive CD4+ cells marked long-lived donors when set against aged donors.

The use of a sample-barcoded 5' primer and a J-beta primer mix characterized a second PCR of 7 to 11 cycles. TCRdb recomputed calls from the 5' RACE reads with MiXCR, one row per CDR3 protein. The repertoire has some 1.7 million distinct CDR3 sequences, about 28% of them found once; the top ten carry roughly 8%. The sequenced sample was blood. This receptor was identified in a young woman in good health. This chain joins TRBV2 and TRBJ2-3; 9 bases are shared with TRBD1. The CDR3: CASSPDRGSDTQYF. In DNA, the CDR3 is TGTGCCAGCAGTCCGGACAGGGGATCAGATACGCAGTATTTT.